The present entry profiles one TCR beta chain with its context. A read error may account for a junction end that differs from germline. There were TCR beta CDR3 regions amplified from RNA transcripts. The HTBI primer set served for first-round RT-PCR of the TCR CDR3. Using its own MiXCR run on the multiplex PCR reads, TCRdb lists one record per CDR3 protein. The table records around 420,000 distinct CDR3 sequences, roughly 15% of them present only once. The data stem from a study of T cells in Graves' hyperthyroidism and ophthalmopathy. Study-level information: Peripheral blood was obtained at initial diagnosis, preceding any treatment.

Stable disease denoted Graves' hyperthyroidism without ophthalmopathy progression within 18 months. The hyperthyroidism was newly diagnosed and had lasted under 2 months; the patients were aged 18 to 65. The PBMCs were sourced from fresh peripheral blood (around 9.9 ml). This CDR3 comprises 14 residues. Germline CDR1 KGHDR, CDR2 SFDVKD. The specimen sequenced was blood. This TCR came from a young woman with Graves' hyperthyroidism. The rearrangement links TRBV24-1 to TRBJ2-5, with D unresolved. In DNA, the CDR3 is TGTGCCACTAGTGGTGGGTCGGTGAGAGAGACCCAGTACTTC. It encodes CATSGGSVRETQYF.